This TCR beta chain was profiled in a study of blood T cell repertoires in COVID-19. Data came from immunoSEQ multiplex PCR; TCRdb stores just in-frame clones and leaves some out. The table has fewer than 100,000 clones, approximately 89% seen once; the top ten hold about 9.4%. The germline V and J ends were trimmed by 4 bases and 3 bases, with 14 bases remaining between them. CDR3 size: 15 residues. Germline-derived CDR1 and CDR2 are SGHRS and YFSETQ. The sequenced material came from peripheral blood. The V gene is TRBV5-1, the J gene TRBJ2-1; D possibly corresponds to TRBD2 (6 bases). The sequence came from a man in his fifties or sixties with acute or convalescent COVID-19. For the CDR3, the DNA is TGCGCCAGCAGCCCTGGGACTGCGGACTACAATGAGCAGTTCTTC. Translated, it gives CASSPGTADYNEQFF.